The sequence of this TCR beta chain was determined in a study of blood T cell repertoires in COVID-19. This clone was counted a few times. CDR3 length: 15 amino acids. Germline lookup yields CDR1 LNHDA and CDR2 SQIVND (reference sequence). V was pared by 5 bases and J by 1 base, with 12 bases between. Clones were read by immunoSEQ multiplex PCR, and TCRdb kept only the in-frame ones, dropping some. The sample holds about 150,000 clones, almost 85% seen once. The sample comprised peripheral blood. This receptor was taken from a human donor with acute or convalescent COVID-19. The donor label of this sample is uncertain. This chain joins TRBV19 and TRBJ1-5; tentatively, D is TRBD1 (6 bases). CDR3 coding DNA: TGTGCCAGTAGTCCAAGGACAGAAAGCAATCAGCCCCAGCATTTT. It translates to CASSPRTESNQPQHF.